A selection of T cell receptor beta chains follows, all from one sample in a study of blood T cell repertoires in COVID-19. Libraries were prepared by immunoSEQ multiplex PCR; TCRdb keeps only in-frame clonotypes and omits some of them. The sample contains 300,000 to 400,000 clones, 85% of which appear only once. The sequencing input was PBMCs or T cells enriched from blood (not recorded which). Source of these receptors: a woman in her 30s who had been exposed to COVID-19. Both conserved end residues are part of each CDR3. D genes are given only for firm matches. The size field is filled for only some rows; it gives once, few, many or a size class.

J gene | clone size | V gene | D gene | CDR3 DNA | CDR3 protein
TRBJ1-2 | . | TRBV14 | . | TGTGCCAGCAGCCGATCGGTCAGTCCGGGTGGCTACACCTTC | CASSRSVSPGGYTF
TRBJ1-1 | . | TRBV14 | . | TGTGCCAGCAGCCATTCCCCCGGGACATCAGCTTTCTTT | CASSHSPGTSAFF
TRBJ2-5 | . | TRBV11-3 | TRBD1 | TGTGCCAGCAGCTCAGGGGACAGGCTTCAAGAGACCCAGTACTTC | CASSSGDRLQETQYF
TRBJ2-5 | . | TRBV6-5 | . | TGTGCCAGCAGTTACAGCGAAGAGACCCAGTACTTC | CASSYSEETQYF
TRBJ1-6 | once | TRBV28 | TRBD1 | TGTGCCAGCAGACGCACAGGGGGCAGTTCACCCCTCCACTTT | CASRRTGGSSPLHF
TRBJ1-5 | . | TRBV3-1/TRBV3-2 | . | TGTGCCAGCAGCCAAGAGGGGCGGCCCCAGCATTTT | CASSQEGRPQHF
TRBJ2-5 | . | TRBV15 | . | TGTGCCACCAGCAGAGATCGGGTAGAAGAGACCCAGTACTTC | CATSRDRVEETQYF
TRBJ1-1 | once | TRBV27 | . | TGTGCCAGCAGTTTAAGGGGCGGGAACACTGAAGCTTTCTTT | CASSLRGGNTEAFF
TRBJ2-2 | . | TRBV11-3 | TRBD2 | TGTGCCAGCAGCTTAGCGCGGGAGCAAGGCGGGGAGCTGTTTTTT | CASSLAREQGGELFF
TRBJ1-5 | once | TRBV30 | TRBD1 | TGTGCCTGGAGTCTGACAGGGAATCAGCCCCAGCATTTT | CAWSLTGNQPQHF
TRBJ2-5 | . | TRBV11-2 | TRBD2 | TGTGCCAGCAGTCCCTCCGGGGGGACTGAGACCCAGTACTTC | CASSPSGGTETQYF
TRBJ2-1 | . | TRBV5-1 | TRBD1 | TGCGCCAGCAGCCCCCGGAGCCGGGACAGGCGAAATGAGCAGTTCTTC | CASSPRSRDRRNEQFF
TRBJ1-2 | once | TRBV4-1 | . | TGCGCCAGCAGCCGCCTTACAGGGTTTTCTGGCTACACCTTC | CASSRLTGFSGYTF
TRBJ2-3 | . | TRBV12-5 | . | TGTGCTAGTGGTTTGGGAGATGCAGATACGCAGTATTTT | CASGLGDADTQYF
TRBJ1-2 | once | TRBV28 | . | TGTGCCAGCAGTTCCCTCGACGGGTATGGCTACACCTTC | CASSSLDGYGYTF
TRBJ2-3 | . | TRBV7-2 | . | TGTGCCAGCAGCTTAGGTCAGGGTACGCAGTATTTT | CASSLGQGTQYF
TRBJ2-6 | . | TRBV27 | TRBD1 | TGTGCCAGCAGGGGACAGGGCCCAATCTCTGGGGCCAACGTCCTGACTTTC | CASRGQGPISGANVLTF
TRBJ1-4 | . | TRBV5-1 | TRBD1 | TGCGCCAGCAGCCCGACGGGACAGACTAATGAAAAACTGTTTTTT | CASSPTGQTNEKLFF
TRBJ1-3 | once | TRBV28 | TRBD1 | TGTGCCAGCAGTTTGCACGGGACAGGGGAAAGAAACACCATATATTTT | CASSLHGTGERNTIYF
TRBJ2-3 | . | TRBV5-1 | . | TGCGCCAGCAGCTTGCAAGCCGAGGCAGATACGCAGTATTTT | CASSLQAEADTQYF
TRBJ1-6 | once | TRBV27 | TRBD1 | TGTGCCAGTTCGGACAGGCATAATTCACCCCTCCACTTT | CASSDRHNSPLHF
TRBJ2-2 | . | TRBV27 | . | TGTGCCAGCAGTTTATCCGTGGGGAGCGGGAACACCGGGGAGCTGTTTTTT | CASSLSVGSGNTGELFF
TRBJ2-1 | few | TRBV2 | TRBD1 | TGTGCCAGCAGTGAAGGAGACAGGGCAATAGGTGAGCAGTTCTTC | CASSEGDRAIGEQFF
TRBJ2-7 | . | TRBV5-4 | TRBD2 | TGTGCGAGCCGGGCGGGGGGATCCTACGAGCAGTACTTC | CASRAGGSYEQYF
TRBJ2-7 | . | TRBV5-1 | TRBD1 | TGCGCCAGCACCAGGGCAGGGACAGGGGGTTACGAGCAGTACTTC | CASTRAGTGGYEQYF
TRBJ2-1 | . | TRBV6-1 | TRBD1 | TGTGCCAGCAGTGAAACAGGGGGCTACAATGAGCAGTTCTTC | CASSETGGYNEQFF
TRBJ1-2 | . | TRBV28 | TRBD1 | TGTGCCAGCAGGGATACAGGGGGCTATGGCTACACCTTC | CASRDTGGYGYTF
TRBJ1-1 | . | TRBV9 | . | TGTGCCAGCAGCGTAACTCCGGGGGGCACTGAAGCTTTCTTT | CASSVTPGGTEAFF
TRBJ2-3 | once | TRBV30 | . | TGTGCCTGGACACCAGCAGATACGCAGTATTTT | CAWTPADTQYF
TRBJ1-1 | . | TRBV12-3/TRBV12-4 | . | TGTGCCACGAGCCACAGAATGAACACTGAAGCTTTCTTT | CATSHRMNTEAFF
TRBJ1-2 | once | TRBV6-5 | . | TGTGCCAGCAGTTACTCGTCAGGGCAGGGTGGCTACACCTTC | CASSYSSGQGGYTF
TRBJ2-7 | . | TRBV27 | TRBD2 | TGTGCCAGCAGTAAATCTAGGACTAGCGTGAACTACGAGCAGTACTTC | CASSKSRTSVNYEQYF
TRBJ2-1 | . | TRBV4-3 | TRBD1 | TGCGCCAGCAGCCGCGGGACAGGGAACTACAATGAGCAGTTCTTC | CASSRGTGNYNEQFF
TRBJ1-6 | . | TRBV5-5 | . | TGTGCCAGCAGCTTGAAGCAGGGCGATAATTCACCCCTCCACTTT | CASSLKQGDNSPLHF
TRBJ2-7 | . | TRBV19 | TRBD1 | TGTGCCAGTAGTAGACAGGGGGTATACGAGCAGTACTTC | CASSRQGVYEQYF
TRBJ2-3 | . | TRBV10-3 | TRBD1 | TGTGCCATCAGTGACTGGGACAGGGGTTTCACAGATACGCAGTATTTT | CAISDWDRGFTDTQYF
TRBJ1-4 | . | TRBV7-9 | TRBD1 | TGTGCCAGCAGCTTAGAGACAGGGTTAAACGAAAAACTGTTTTTT | CASSLETGLNEKLFF
TRBJ2-4 | . | TRBV5-4 | . | TGTGCCAGCAGCCCGGACAGCGCCGGAAACATTCAGTACTTC | CASSPDSAGNIQYF
TRBJ2-1 | . | TRBV30 | TRBD2 | TGTGCCTGGAGTGTTGCAGCGGGAAGCTCCTACAATGAGCAGTTCTTC | CAWSVAAGSSYNEQFF
TRBJ2-1 | . | TRBV19 | . | TGTGCCAGTAGTATCGGAGACAGCTCCTACAATGAGCAGTTCTTC | CASSIGDSSYNEQFF
TRBJ1-3 | . | TRBV3-1/TRBV3-2 | . | TGTGCCAGCAGCCAAGATACAAGCTCTGGAAACACCATATATTTT | CASSQDTSSGNTIYF
TRBJ2-2 | . | TRBV3-1/TRBV3-2 | TRBD2 | TGTGCCAGCAGCCGGGGACTAGCGGGGGGGCTTGACACCGGGGAGCTGTTTTTT | CASSRGLAGGLDTGELFF
TRBJ1-4 | . | TRBV14 | . | TGTGCCAGCAGCCAAGACCACCGAGATAATGAAAAACTGTTTTTT | CASSQDHRDNEKLFF
TRBJ1-5 | . | TRBV2 | . | TGTGCCAGCAGTAGAGGCGGGGATAGCAATCAGCCCCAGCATTTT | CASSRGGDSNQPQHF
TRBJ1-2 | few | TRBV19 | . | TGTGCCAGTAACGATGCAGGGGCTAACTATGGCTACACCTTC | CASNDAGANYGYTF
TRBJ2-2 | . | TRBV5-5 | TRBD1 | TGTGCCAGCAGCCGACAGGGGGCCTCCGGGGAGCTGTTTTTT | CASSRQGASGELFF
TRBJ2-7 | . | TRBV30 | . | TGTGCCTGGAAGACATTCTACGAGCAGTACTTC | CAWKTFYEQYF
TRBJ2-7 | . | TRBV27 | TRBD1 | TGTGCCAGCAGTTCTCCCGTCCAGGGGGCCTACGAGCAGTACTTC | CASSSPVQGAYEQYF
TRBJ2-7 | . | TRBV29-1 | TRBD1 | TGCAGCGTGGTCGCCGGGACAGGGTACGACGAGCAGTACTTC | CSVVAGTGYDEQYF
TRBJ1-1 | . | TRBV25-1 | TRBD1 | TGTGCCAGCAGTGAATCTTCCACAGGGGCCCTGAACACTGAAGCTTTCTTT | CASSESSTGALNTEAFF
TRBJ1-2 | once | TRBV2 | TRBD1 | TGTGCCAGCAGTTGGGACAGCTCCACCTCCGGCTACACCTTC | CASSWDSSTSGYTF
TRBJ2-3 | . | TRBV9 | TRBD2 | TGTGCCAGCAGCTTGCGGCGGGGGGAAAGCACAGATACGCAGTATTTT | CASSLRRGESTDTQYF
TRBJ1-2 | . | TRBV6-2/TRBV6-3 | . | TGTGCCAGCAGTCCCAGCAGGGAGGGGAACTATGGCTACACCTTC | CASSPSREGNYGYTF